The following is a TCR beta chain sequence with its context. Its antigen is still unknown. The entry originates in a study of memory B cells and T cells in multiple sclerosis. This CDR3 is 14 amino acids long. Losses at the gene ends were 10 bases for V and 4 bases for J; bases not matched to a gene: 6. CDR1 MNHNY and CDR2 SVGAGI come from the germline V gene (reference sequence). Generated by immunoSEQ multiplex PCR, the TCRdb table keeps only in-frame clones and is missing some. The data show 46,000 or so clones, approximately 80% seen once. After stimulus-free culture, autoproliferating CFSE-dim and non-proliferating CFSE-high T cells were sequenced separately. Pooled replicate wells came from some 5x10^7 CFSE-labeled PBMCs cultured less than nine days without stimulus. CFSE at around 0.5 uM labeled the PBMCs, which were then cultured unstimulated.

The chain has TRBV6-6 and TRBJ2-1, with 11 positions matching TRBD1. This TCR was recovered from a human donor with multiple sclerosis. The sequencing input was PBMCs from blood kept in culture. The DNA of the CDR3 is TGTGCCACCCGGGGGACAGGGGGATACAATGAGCAGTTCTTC. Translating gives CATRGTGGYNEQFF.